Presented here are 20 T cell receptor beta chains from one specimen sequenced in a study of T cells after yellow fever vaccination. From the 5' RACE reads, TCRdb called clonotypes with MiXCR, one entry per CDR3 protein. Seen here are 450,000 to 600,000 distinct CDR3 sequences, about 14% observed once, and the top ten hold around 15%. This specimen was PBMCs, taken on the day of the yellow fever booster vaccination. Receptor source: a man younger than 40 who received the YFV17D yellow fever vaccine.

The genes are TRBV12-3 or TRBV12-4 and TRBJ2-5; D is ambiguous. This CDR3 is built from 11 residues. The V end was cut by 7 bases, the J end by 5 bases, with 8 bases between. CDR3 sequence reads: CASTSGETQYF. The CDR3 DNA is TGTGCCAGCACCTCCGGGGAGACCCAGTACTTC.

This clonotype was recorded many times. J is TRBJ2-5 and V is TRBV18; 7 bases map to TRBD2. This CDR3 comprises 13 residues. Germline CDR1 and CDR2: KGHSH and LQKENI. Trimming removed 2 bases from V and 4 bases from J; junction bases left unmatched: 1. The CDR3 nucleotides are TGTGCCAGCTCACCAAGGGAGGGAGAGACCCAGTACTTC. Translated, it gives CASSPREGETQYF.

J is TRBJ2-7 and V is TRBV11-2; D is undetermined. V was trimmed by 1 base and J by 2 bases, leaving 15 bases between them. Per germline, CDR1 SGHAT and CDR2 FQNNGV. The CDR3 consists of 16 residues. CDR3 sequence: CASSLGLDSRAYEQYF. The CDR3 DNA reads TGTGCCAGCAGCTTAGGGCTGGATAGCCGTGCCTACGAGCAGTACTTC.

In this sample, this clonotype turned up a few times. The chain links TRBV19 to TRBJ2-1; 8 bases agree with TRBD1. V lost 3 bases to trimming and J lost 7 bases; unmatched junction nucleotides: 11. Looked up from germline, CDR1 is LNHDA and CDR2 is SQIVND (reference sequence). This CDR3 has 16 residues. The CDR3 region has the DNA TGTGCCAGTAGTATGGCGAGGGCAGGGGGCGGGAATGAGCAGTTCTTC. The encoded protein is CASSMARAGGGNEQFF.

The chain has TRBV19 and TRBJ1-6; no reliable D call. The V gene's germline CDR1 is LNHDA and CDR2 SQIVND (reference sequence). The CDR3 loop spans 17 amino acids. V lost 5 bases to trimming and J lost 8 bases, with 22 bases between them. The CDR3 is CASSPLLVKGFHSPLHF. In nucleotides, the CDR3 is TGTGCCAGTAGTCCTTTGTTGGTAAAAGGATTCCATTCACCCCTCCACTTT.

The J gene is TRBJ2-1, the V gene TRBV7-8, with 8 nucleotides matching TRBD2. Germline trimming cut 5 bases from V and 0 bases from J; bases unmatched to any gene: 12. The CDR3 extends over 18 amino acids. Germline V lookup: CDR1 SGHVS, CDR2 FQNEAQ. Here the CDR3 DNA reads TGTGCCAGCAGCCCGGGCCGGACTAGCTTAAGCTCCTACAATGAGCAGTTCTTC. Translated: CASSPGRTSLSSYNEQFF.

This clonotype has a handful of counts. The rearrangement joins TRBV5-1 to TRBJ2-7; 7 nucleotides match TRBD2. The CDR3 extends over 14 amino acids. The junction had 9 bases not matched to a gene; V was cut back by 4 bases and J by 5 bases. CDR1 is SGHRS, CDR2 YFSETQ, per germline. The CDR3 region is CASSRVGSGNEQYF. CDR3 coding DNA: TGCGCCAGCAGCCGCGTGGGGAGCGGGAACGAGCAGTACTTC.

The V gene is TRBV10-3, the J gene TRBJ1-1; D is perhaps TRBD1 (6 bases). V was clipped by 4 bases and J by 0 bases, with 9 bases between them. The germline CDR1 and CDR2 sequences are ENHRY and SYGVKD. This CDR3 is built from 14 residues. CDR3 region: CAISVDSMNTEAFF. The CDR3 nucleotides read TGTGCCATCAGTGTGGACAGTATGAACACTGAAGCTTTCTTT.

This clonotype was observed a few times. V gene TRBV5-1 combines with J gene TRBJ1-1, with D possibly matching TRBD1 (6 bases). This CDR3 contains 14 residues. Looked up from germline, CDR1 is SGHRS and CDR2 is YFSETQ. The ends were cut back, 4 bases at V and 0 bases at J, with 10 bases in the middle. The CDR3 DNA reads TGCGCCAGCAGCGTGGGACACTTGAACACTGAAGCTTTCTTT. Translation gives CASSVGHLNTEAFF.

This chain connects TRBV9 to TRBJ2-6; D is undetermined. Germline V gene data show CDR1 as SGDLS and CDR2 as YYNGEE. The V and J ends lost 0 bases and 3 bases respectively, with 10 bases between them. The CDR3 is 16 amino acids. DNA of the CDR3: TGTGCCAGCAGCGTAGCTCCGAGAAGTGGGGCCAACGTCCTGACTTTC. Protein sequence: CASSVAPRSGANVLTF.

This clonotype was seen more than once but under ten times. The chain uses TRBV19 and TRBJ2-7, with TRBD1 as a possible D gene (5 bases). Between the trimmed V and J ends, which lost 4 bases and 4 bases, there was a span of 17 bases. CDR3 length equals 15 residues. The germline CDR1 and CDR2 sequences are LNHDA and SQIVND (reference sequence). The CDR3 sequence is CASSNGRGTTYEQYF. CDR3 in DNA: TGTGCCAGTAGTAACGGTAGGGGTACGACGTACGAGCAGTACTTC.

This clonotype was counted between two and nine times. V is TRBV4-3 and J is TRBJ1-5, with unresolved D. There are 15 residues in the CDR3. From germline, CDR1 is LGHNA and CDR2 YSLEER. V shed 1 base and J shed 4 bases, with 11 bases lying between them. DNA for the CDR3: TGCGCCAGCAGCCAAGGTCTCGACCAAAATCAGCCCCAGCATTTT. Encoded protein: CASSQGLDQNQPQHF.

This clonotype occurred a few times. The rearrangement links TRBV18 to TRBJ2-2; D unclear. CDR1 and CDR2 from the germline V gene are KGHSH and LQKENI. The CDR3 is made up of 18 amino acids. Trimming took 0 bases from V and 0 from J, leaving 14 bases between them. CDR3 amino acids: CASSPPISDLANTGELFF. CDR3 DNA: TGTGCCAGCTCACCACCGATCTCAGACCTCGCGAACACCGGGGAGCTGTTTTTT. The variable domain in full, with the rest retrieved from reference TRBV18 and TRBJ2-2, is NAGVMQNPRHLVRRRGQEARLRCSPMKGHSHVYWYRQLPEEGLKFMVYLQKENIIDESGMPKERFSAEFPKEGPSILRIQQVVRGDSAAYFCASSPPISDLANTGELFFGEGSRLTVL.

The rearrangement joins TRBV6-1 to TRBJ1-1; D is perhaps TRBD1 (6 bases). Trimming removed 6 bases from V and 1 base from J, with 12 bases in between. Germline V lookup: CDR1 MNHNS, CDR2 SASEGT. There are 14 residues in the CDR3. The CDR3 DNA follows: TGTGCCAGCAGGAAGGGGGAGGAGAACACTGAAGCTTTCTTT. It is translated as CASRKGEENTEAFF.

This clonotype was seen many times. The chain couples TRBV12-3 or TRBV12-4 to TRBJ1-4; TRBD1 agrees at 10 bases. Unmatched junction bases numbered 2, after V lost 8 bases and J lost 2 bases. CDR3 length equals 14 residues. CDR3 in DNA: TGTGCCAGCCGACAGGGGGCTACTAATGAAAAACTGTTTTTT. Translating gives CASRQGATNEKLFF.

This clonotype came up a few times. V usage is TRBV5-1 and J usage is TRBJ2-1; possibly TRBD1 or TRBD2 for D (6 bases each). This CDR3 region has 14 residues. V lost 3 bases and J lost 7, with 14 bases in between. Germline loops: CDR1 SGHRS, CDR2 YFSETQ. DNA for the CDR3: TGCGCCAGCAGCTCGGGGGACACTGGGAATGAGCAGTTCTTC. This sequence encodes CASSSGDTGNEQFF.

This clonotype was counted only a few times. The CDR3 DNA sequence: TGTGCCAGCAGCCCCCCGCGGGTGTTTTTTTTT. It yields the protein CASSPPRVFFF. V is TRBV7-4 and J is TRBJ1-4; D unclear. CDR1 and CDR2 from the germline V gene are SGHVT and SQSDAQ. The CDR3 is 11 amino acids. V was trimmed by 5 bases and J by 17 bases, leaving 15 bases between them.

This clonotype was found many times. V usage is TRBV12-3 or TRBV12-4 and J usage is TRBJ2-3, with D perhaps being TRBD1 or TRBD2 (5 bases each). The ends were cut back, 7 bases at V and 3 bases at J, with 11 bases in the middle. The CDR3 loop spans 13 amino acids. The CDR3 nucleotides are TGTGCCAGCACCTTTGGGGGTACAGATACGCAGTATTTT. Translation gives CASTFGGTDTQYF.

CDR3 nucleotide sequence: TGTGCCAGCTCACCATACAGGGAGGAGCAGTACTTC. Translated, it gives CASSPYREEQYF. This chain connects TRBV18 to TRBJ2-7; D is perhaps TRBD1 (6 bases). The V gene lost 2 bases and the J gene lost 7 bases, with 9 bases spanning the gap. This CDR3 has 12 amino acids. Germline CDR1 and CDR2: KGHSH and LQKENI.

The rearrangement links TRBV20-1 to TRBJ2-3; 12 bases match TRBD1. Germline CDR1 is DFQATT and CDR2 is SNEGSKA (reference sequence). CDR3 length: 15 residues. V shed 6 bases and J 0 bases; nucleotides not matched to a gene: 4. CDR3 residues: CSAQGQGASTDTQYF. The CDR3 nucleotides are TGCAGTGCCCAGGGACAGGGGGCGAGCACAGATACGCAGTATTTT.